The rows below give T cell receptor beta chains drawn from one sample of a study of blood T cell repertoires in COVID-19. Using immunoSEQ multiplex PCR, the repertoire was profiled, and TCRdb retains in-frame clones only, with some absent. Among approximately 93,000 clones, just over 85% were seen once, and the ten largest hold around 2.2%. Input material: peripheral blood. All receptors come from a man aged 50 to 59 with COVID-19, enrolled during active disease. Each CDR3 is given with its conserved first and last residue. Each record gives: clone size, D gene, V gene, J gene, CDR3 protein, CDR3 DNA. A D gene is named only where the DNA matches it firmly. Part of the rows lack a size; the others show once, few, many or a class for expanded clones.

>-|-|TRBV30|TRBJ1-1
CAWSPLGQRNTEAFF
TGTGCCTGGAGTCCGTTAGGACAGCGGAACACTGAAGCTTTCTTT
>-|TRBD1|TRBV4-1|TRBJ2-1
CASSPARTGGSNEQFF
TGCGCCAGCAGCCCTGCACGCACAGGGGGGAGCAATGAGCAGTTCTTC
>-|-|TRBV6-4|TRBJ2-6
CASTGGAAGANVLTF
TGTGCCAGCACGGGGGGCGCAGCTGGGGCCAACGTCCTGACTTTC
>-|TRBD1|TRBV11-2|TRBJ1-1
CASSPQGAGTEAFF
TGTGCCAGCAGTCCTCAGGGGGCAGGCACTGAAGCTTTCTTT
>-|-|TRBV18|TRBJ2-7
CASSLARGSYEQYF
TGTGCCAGCTCATTAGCGCGGGGCTCCTACGAGCAGTACTTC
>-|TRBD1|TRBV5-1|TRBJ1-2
CASSLLGQGDRSYGYTF
TGCGCCAGCAGCTTGTTGGGACAGGGGGATCGAAGTTATGGCTACACCTTC
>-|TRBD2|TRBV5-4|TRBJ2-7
CASGRGFYEQYF
TGTGCCAGCGGGCGGGGGTTCTACGAGCAGTACTTC
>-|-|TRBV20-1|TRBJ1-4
CSASRSGTNEKLFF
TGCAGTGCTAGTCGCTCAGGGACTAATGAAAAACTGTTTTTT
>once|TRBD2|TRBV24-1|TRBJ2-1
CATSEELAGGRNEQFF
TGTGCCACCAGTGAAGAACTAGCGGGGGGGCGGAATGAGCAGTTCTTC
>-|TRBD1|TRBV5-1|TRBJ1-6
CASSLEPLDRAGSPLHF
TGCGCCAGCAGCTTAGAGCCCCTAGACAGGGCTGGCTCACCCCTCCACTTT
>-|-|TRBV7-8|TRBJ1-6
CASSPARYHNSPLHF
TGTGCCAGCAGCCCCGCTAGATATCATAATTCACCCCTCCACTTT
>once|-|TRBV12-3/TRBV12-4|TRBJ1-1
CASSLALGSRAFF
TGTGCCAGCAGTTTAGCGCTTGGGAGTAGGGCTTTCTTT
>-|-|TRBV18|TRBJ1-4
CASSLRGLNEKLFF
TGTGCCAGCTCATTGCGCGGCCTAAATGAAAAACTGTTTTTT
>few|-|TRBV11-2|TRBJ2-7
CASSFHSGLRGEQYF
TGTGCCAGCAGCTTTCATAGCGGACTCCGGGGCGAGCAGTACTTC
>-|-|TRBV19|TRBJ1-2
CASRQGAANYGYTF
TGTGCCAGTAGACAGGGAGCGGCTAACTATGGCTACACCTTC
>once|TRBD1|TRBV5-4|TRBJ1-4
CASSLSLGTGVEKLFF
TGTGCCAGCAGCTTGAGCCTTGGGACAGGGGTCGAAAAACTGTTTTTT
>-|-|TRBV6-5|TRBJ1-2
CASSYSRDSGYTF
TGTGCCAGCAGTTACTCGCGAGACTCGGGCTACACCTTC
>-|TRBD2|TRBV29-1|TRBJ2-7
CSVEDRTSGGSTYEQYF
TGCAGCGTTGAAGATCGGACTAGCGGGGGGTCTACCTACGAGCAGTACTTC
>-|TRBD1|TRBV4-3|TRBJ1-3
CASSQQGVNSGNTIYF
TGCGCCAGCAGCCAGCAGGGGGTGAACTCTGGAAACACCATATATTTT
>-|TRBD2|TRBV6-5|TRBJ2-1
CASSYTLRSGGGSEFF
TGTGCCAGCAGTTACACCCTCAGAAGCGGGGGGGGTTCAGAGTTCTTC
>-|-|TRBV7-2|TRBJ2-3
CASSLANAVTDTQYF
TGTGCCAGCAGCTTAGCAAATGCGGTCACAGATACGCAGTATTTT
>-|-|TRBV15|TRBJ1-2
CATSRGSGDGYTF
TGTGCCACCAGCAGGGGGTCGGGGGATGGCTACACCTTC
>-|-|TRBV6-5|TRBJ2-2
CASGGAAGELFF
TGTGCCAGCGGGGGGGCGGCCGGGGAGCTGTTTTTT
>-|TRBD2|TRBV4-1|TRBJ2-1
CASSRKDGGESRNEQFF
TGCGCCAGCAGCCGGAAAGACGGGGGGGAATCGCGGAATGAGCAGTTCTTC
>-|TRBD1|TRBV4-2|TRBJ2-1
CASSPSPGTGIGNEQFF
TGTGCCAGCAGCCCCTCCCCCGGGACAGGTATTGGCAATGAGCAGTTCTTC
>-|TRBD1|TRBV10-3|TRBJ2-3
CAITKDRGSTDTQYF
TGTGCCATCACAAAAGACAGGGGAAGCACAGATACGCAGTATTTT
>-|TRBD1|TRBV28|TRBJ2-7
CATRDSYEQYF
TGTGCCACACGGGACAGCTACGAGCAGTACTTC
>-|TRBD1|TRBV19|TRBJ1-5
CASSDREGPQAQHF
TGTGCCAGTAGCGACAGGGAAGGCCCCCAGGCCCAGCATTTT
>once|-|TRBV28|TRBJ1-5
CASSFPNNQPQHF
TGTGCCAGCAGTTTCCCCAACAATCAGCCCCAGCATTTT
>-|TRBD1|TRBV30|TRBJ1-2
CAWSPQGQGRYGYTF
TGTGCCTGGAGCCCCCAGGGACAGGGACGATATGGCTACACCTTC
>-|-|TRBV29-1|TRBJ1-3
CSVRLGGNTIYF
TGCAGCGTTAGACTCGGGGGAAACACCATATATTTT
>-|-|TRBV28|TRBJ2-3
CASSPLSSDTQYF
TGTGCCAGCAGTCCTCTGAGCTCAGATACGCAGTATTTT
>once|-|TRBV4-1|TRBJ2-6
CASSQVDISGANVLTF
TGCGCCAGCAGCCAAGTTGACATCTCTGGGGCCAACGTCCTGACTTTC
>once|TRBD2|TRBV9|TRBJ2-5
CASSVGPGLGKETQYF
TGTGCCAGCAGCGTAGGCCCGGGACTAGGCAAAGAGACCCAGTACTTC
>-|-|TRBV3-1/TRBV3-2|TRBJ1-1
CASSQGGGRATEAFF
TGTGCCAGCAGCCAAGGCGGGGGGCGAGCCACTGAAGCTTTCTTT
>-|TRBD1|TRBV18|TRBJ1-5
CASSLPLFSGQSNQPQHF
TGTGCCAGCTCATTACCCCTTTTTTCGGGACAGAGCAATCAGCCCCAGCATTTT
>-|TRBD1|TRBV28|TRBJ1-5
CASSRLTGGSNQPQHF
TGTGCCAGCAGTCGACTTACAGGGGGCTCAAATCAGCCCCAGCATTTT
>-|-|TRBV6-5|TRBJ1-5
CASSGRGTINQPQHF
TGTGCCAGCAGCGGGAGGGGGACAATCAATCAGCCCCAGCATTTT
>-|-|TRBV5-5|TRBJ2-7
CASSLEQGFGEQYF
TGTGCCAGCAGCTTGGAACAGGGTTTTGGCGAGCAGTACTTC
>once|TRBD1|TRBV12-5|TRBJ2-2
CASGDRDSHTGELFF
TGTGCTAGTGGCGACCGGGACAGTCACACCGGGGAGCTGTTTTTT
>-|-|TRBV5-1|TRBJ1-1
CASSFETANTEAFF
TGCGCCAGCAGCTTCGAGACAGCCAACACTGAAGCTTTCTTT
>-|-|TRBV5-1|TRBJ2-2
CASSLGYNTGELFF
TGCGCCAGCAGCTTGGGCTACAACACCGGGGAGCTGTTTTTT